Below, 32 T cell receptor beta chains from the same sample are listed, as sequenced in a study of brain T cells in children with intractable seizures. Time point reported: blood from clinic visit 5 months post-surgery; TSC patient then seizure free. Produced via immunoSEQ multiplex PCR; TCRdb's table is partial and in-frame only. The data hold 340,000 or so clones, with 93% observed a single time. The source material was peripheral blood, sampled 5 to 6 months after surgery. The receptors shown here come from a boy under three years old with tuberous sclerosis and intractable seizures.

The chain uses TRBV23-1 and TRBJ2-7; maybe TRBD1 (6 bases). TRBV23-1 carries the ORF label, with uncertain function. The CDR3 loop spans 15 amino acids. V shed 8 bases and J shed 2 bases, with 19 bases lying between them. CDR3 nucleotide sequence: TGCGCCAGCCCTCTCCGGGAAAGGGACACCTACGAGCAGTACTTC. It yields the protein CASPLRERDTYEQYF.

The J gene is TRBJ1-1, the V gene TRBV5-6, with 7 positions matching TRBD1. This CDR3 has 15 amino acids. Germline V gene data show CDR1 as SGHDT and CDR2 as YYEEEE. With 0 bases clipped from V and 5 bases from J, the junction kept 7 bases outside the gene matches. CDR3 in amino acids: CASSLAPGGDTEAFF. As DNA, the CDR3 is TGTGCCAGCAGCTTGGCTCCAGGGGGTGATACTGAAGCTTTCTTT.

The gene calls are TRBV27 and TRBJ2-7; 8 nucleotides match TRBD2. Germline trimming cut 3 bases from V and 3 bases from J; bases unmatched to any gene: 4. This CDR3 contains 14 residues. Germline V gives CDR1 MNHEY, CDR2 SMNVEV (reference sequence). CDR3 coding DNA: TGTGCCAGCAGTTTGGGAGCGGGGGACTACGAGCAGTACTTC. Translating gives CASSLGAGDYEQYF.

The rearrangement joins TRBV27 to TRBJ2-5; a possible D gene is TRBD2 (5 bases). Trimming pared 5 bases from V and 2 bases from J, leaving 12 bases between. CDR1 is MNHEY, CDR2 SMNVEV, per germline (reference sequence). The CDR3 totals 14 residues. CDR3 loop: CASSTHGEQETQYF. CDR3 DNA: TGTGCCAGCAGTACGCACGGGGAGCAAGAGACCCAGTACTTC.

Only one count was recorded for this clone. V and J are TRBV4-1 and TRBJ2-1; 8 bases are shared with TRBD2. The germline V gene encodes CDR1 MGHRA and CDR2 YSYEKL. The V gene end was trimmed by 1 base and the J gene end by 6 bases; junction bases not matched to a gene: 14. The CDR3 has 18 residues. The CDR3: CASSQVWFGAGELNEQFF. The DNA of the CDR3 is TGCGCCAGCAGCCAAGTCTGGTTCGGAGCGGGAGAGCTCAATGAGCAGTTCTTC.

J is TRBJ2-1 and V is TRBV9; possibly TRBD1 for D (6 bases). This CDR3 is built from 15 residues. Deletions cut 3 bases from V and 1 base from J, with 11 bases between. CDR1 SGDLS and CDR2 YYNGEE come from the germline V gene. CDR3 in amino acids: CASSGVGQSYNEQFF. In DNA, the CDR3 is TGTGCCAGCAGCGGAGTTGGACAGTCCTACAATGAGCAGTTCTTC.

The chain has TRBV21-1 and TRBJ1-4; whether TRBD1, the table's D call, matches the DNA was not checked. TRBV21-1 is a recognized pseudogene. There are 15 residues in the CDR3. This CDR3 is CASSLRDRGDEKLFF. DNA for the CDR3: TGTGCCAGCAGCTTACGGGACAGGGGAGATGAAAAACTGTTTTTT.

This rearrangement joins TRBV4-1 to TRBJ1-1; possibly TRBD1 for D (5 bases). V lost 6 bases to trimming and J lost 11 bases, with 19 bases between them. Per germline, CDR1 MGHRA and CDR2 YSYEKL. CDR3 length equals 13 residues. CDR3 in amino acids: CASRRGLAGGAFF. DNA for the CDR3: TGCGCCAGCAGACGGGGACTTGCCGGGGGGGCTTTCTTT.

The chain couples TRBV6-5 to TRBJ1-2, with a possible D match to TRBD1 (5 bases). Looked up from germline, CDR1 is MNHEY and CDR2 is SVGAGI. The CDR3 extends over 13 amino acids. The V end was cut by 2 bases, the J end by 4 bases, with 8 bases between. The CDR3 DNA reads as TGTGCCAGCAGTTACCGGGGGGTCTATGGCTACACCTTC. Its translation: CASSYRGVYGYTF.

The gene calls are TRBV19 and TRBJ2-7, with a weak D call TRBD2 (5 bases). The germline gives CDR1 LNHDA, CDR2 SQIVND (reference sequence). The CDR3 has 15 residues. Trimming shortened V by 4 bases and J by 2 bases, and 15 bases separated the two germline ends. The CDR3 loop reads CASSTSSGKAYEQYF. The CDR3 bases are TGTGCCAGTAGTACCTCCTCCGGGAAAGCCTACGAGCAGTACTTC.

The gene calls are TRBV28 and TRBJ2-3, with 11 bases aligning to TRBD2. There are 15 residues in the CDR3. Germline V gene data show CDR1 as MDHEN and CDR2 as SYDVKM. The trim removed 5 bases at V and 3 bases at J, leaving 4 bases unmatched. CDR3 nucleotides: TGTGCCAGCAGTCCCATAGCGGGGGGGACAGATACGCAGTATTTT. It codes for CASSPIAGGTDTQYF.

The chain employs TRBV2 and TRBJ1-2; D perhaps matches TRBD1 (5 bases). Germline assignment: CDR1 SNHLY and CDR2 FYNNEI. The CDR3 is made up of 14 amino acids. V dropped 2 bases and J dropped 7 bases, with 14 bases sitting between them. CDR3 coding DNA: TGTGCCAGCAGTGAAATGGCAGGGTGGATTGGCTACACCTTC. It codes for CASSEMAGWIGYTF.

For this clone: Other DNA sequences of this sample code for an identical CDR3. The chain recombines TRBV6-5 with TRBJ1-5, with TRBD1 matching 7 bases. V lost 2 bases, J lost 2 bases, and 0 bases stayed unmatched. The germline gives CDR1 MNHEY, CDR2 SVGAGI. The CDR3 has 14 residues. The CDR3 region is CASSYGQGNQPQHF. CDR3 nucleotides: TGTGCCAGCAGTTACGGACAGGGCAATCAGCCCCAGCATTTT.

The chain joins TRBV11-3 to TRBJ2-1; tentative D call: TRBD2 (6 bases). Germline loops: CDR1 SGHNT, CDR2 YENEEA. V lost 2 bases, J lost 0 bases, and 17 bases lay in between. The CDR3 is made up of 18 amino acids. The CDR3 here is CASSLSRTTRSSYNEQFF. CDR3 bases: TGTGCCAGCAGCTTAAGCAGGACTACCCGGAGCTCCTACAATGAGCAGTTCTTC.

This chain links TRBV6-2 or TRBV6-3 with TRBJ2-7; D may be TRBD2 (6 bases). Trimming cost V 2 bases and J 0 bases, with 8 bases left between them. The CDR3 loop spans 14 amino acids. Germline CDR1 is MNHEY and CDR2 is SVGEGT. CDR3 nucleotides: TGTGCCAGCAGTTACCGGGGGACCTCCTACGAGCAGTACTTC. Amino acids: CASSYRGTSYEQYF.

This chain links TRBV9 with TRBJ1-4; 7 nucleotides match TRBD1. With 4 bases clipped from V and 4 bases from J, the junction kept 4 bases outside the gene matches. The CDR3 is made up of 14 amino acids. The germline CDR1 and CDR2 sequences are SGDLS and YYNGEE. The CDR3 region has the DNA TGTGCCAGCAGCTTGGGACAGATTAATGAAAAACTGTTTTTT. The encoded protein is CASSLGQINEKLFF.

The chain joins TRBV19 to TRBJ2-1; D remains ambiguous. The germline gives CDR1 LNHDA, CDR2 SQIVND (reference sequence). V was pared by 5 bases and J by 4 bases, with 6 bases between. CDR3 length equals 12 residues. For the CDR3, the DNA is TGTGCCAGTAGTTGGGGATACAATGAGCAGTTCTTC. Its translation: CASSWGYNEQFF.

This clone was detected only once. The chain has TRBV7-3 and TRBJ1-1; 8 nucleotides match TRBD1. The length of the CDR3 is 13 residues. Trimming removed 5 bases from V and 8 bases from J; junction bases left unmatched: 7. Germline V gives CDR1 SGHTA, CDR2 FQGTGA. CDR3 loop: CASSTTGEGEAFF. In DNA, the CDR3 is TGTGCCAGCAGCACGACAGGGGAGGGGGAAGCTTTCTTT.

J is TRBJ2-7 and V is TRBV7-8; TRBD1 matches at 10 bases. The CDR3 contains 15 residues. The germline gives CDR1 SGHVS, CDR2 FQNEAQ. Trimming at V came to 2 bases and at J to 6 bases, leaving 7 bases not matched to a gene. The DNA of the CDR3 is TGTGCCAGCAGCTTACCCCCGGGACAGGGGAGCGAGCAGTACTTC. Encoded protein: CASSLPPGQGSEQYF. Filled out from reference TRBV7-8 and TRBJ2-7, the complete variable domain reads GAGVSQSPRYKVAKRGQDVALRCDPISGHVSLFWYQQALGQGPEFLTYFQNEAQLDKSGLPSDRFFAERPEGSVSTLKIQRTQQEDSAVYLCASSLPPGQGSEQYFGPGTRLTVT.

This chain connects TRBV15 to TRBJ2-7; D is unresolved. The CDR3 consists of 17 residues. Trimming removed 0 bases at V and 0 bases at J, with 15 bases between. CDR1 is LNHNV and CDR2 is YYDKDF in the germline V gene (reference sequence). CDR3 sequence reads: CATSRDFLGRGSYEQYF. The CDR3 DNA reads TGTGCCACCAGCAGAGATTTTTTAGGACGAGGCTCCTACGAGCAGTACTTC.

Notes on this clone: The sample has other DNA sequences that encode this CDR3 too. This sequence joins TRBV19 and TRBJ2-1; D ambiguous. V lost 1 base to trimming and J lost 7 bases, with 2 bases between them. This CDR3 contains 11 residues. Germline loops: CDR1 LNHDA, CDR2 SQIVND (reference sequence). CDR3: CASSIGNEQFF. CDR3 DNA: TGTGCCAGTAGTATAGGGAATGAGCAGTTCTTC.

A few counts support this clone. The chain joins TRBV7-6 to TRBJ2-7; no reliable D call. Germline V gene sequence: CDR1 SGHVS, CDR2 FNYEAQ. The V end lost 4 bases, the J end lost 1 base, and 14 bases lay between the germline ends. The length of the CDR3 is 15 residues. This CDR3 is CASSSVPDDSYEQYF. The CDR3 DNA reads TGTGCCAGCAGCTCCGTGCCCGACGATTCCTACGAGCAGTACTTC.

V and J are TRBV2 and TRBJ1-1, with 9 bases that match TRBD1. Germline CDR1 SNHLY, CDR2 FYNNEI. The trim removed 4 bases at V and 5 bases at J, leaving 8 bases unmatched. The CDR3 is 15 amino acids. The CDR3 region is CASSGTGGAKTEAFF. The CDR3 nucleotides are TGTGCCAGCAGTGGAACAGGGGGCGCAAAAACTGAAGCTTTCTTT.

V gene TRBV11-3 combines with J gene TRBJ2-3; 12 nucleotides line up with TRBD2. Germline CDR1 and CDR2: SGHNT and YENEEA. The CDR3 has 14 amino acids. V dropped 9 bases and J dropped 3; count of bases not matched to a gene: 4. The CDR3 region has the DNA TGTGCCAGTCCTAGCGGGGGGGGGACAGATACGCAGTATTTT. Translation: CASPSGGGTDTQYF.

The rearrangement uses TRBV19 and TRBJ2-1, with a weak D call TRBD1 (5 bases). The CDR3 covers 12 residues. V dropped 1 base and J dropped 15 bases, with 13 bases sitting between them. Per germline, CDR1 LNHDA and CDR2 SQIVND (reference sequence). CDR3 sequence reads: CASSIVRGFLFF. The CDR3, as DNA: TGTGCCAGTAGTATAGTAAGGGGTTTTCTGTTCTTC. Full variable domain (rest looked up from reference TRBV19 and TRBJ2-1): DGGITQSPKYLFRKEGQNVTLSCEQNLNHDAMYWYRQDPGQGLRLIYYSQIVNDFQKGDIAEGYSVSREKKESFPLTVTSAQKNPTAFYLCASSIVRGFLFFGPGTRLTVL.

The rearrangement links TRBV29-1 to TRBJ1-2, with 10 nucleotides matching TRBD1. In germline, CDR1 is SQVTM, CDR2 ANQGSEA. V was clipped by 5 bases and J by 5 bases; unmatched bases: 5. The CDR3 covers 13 residues. For the CDR3, the DNA is TGCAGCGTTAAGGGACAGGGGTGGTATGGCTACACCTTC. The encoded protein is CSVKGQGWYGYTF.

This clone is a singleton in its sample. The genes are TRBV7-9 and TRBJ2-1, with 8 bases that match TRBD2. V shed 4 bases and J 0 bases; nucleotides not matched to a gene: 14. From germline, CDR1 is SEHNR and CDR2 FQNEAQ (reference sequence). This CDR3 has 19 amino acids. CDR3 protein: CASSSRTSREGGSYNEQFF. Here the CDR3 DNA reads TGTGCCAGCAGCTCAAGGACTAGCCGGGAAGGAGGCTCCTACAATGAGCAGTTCTTC.

The rearrangement joins TRBV6-5 to TRBJ1-1, with D unresolved. CDR1 and CDR2 (germline): MNHEY, SVGAGI. The CDR3 extends over 13 amino acids. The germline V and J ends were trimmed by 2 bases and 3 bases, with 7 bases remaining between them. This CDR3 is CASSYGQDTEAFF. The CDR3 DNA follows: TGTGCCAGCAGTTACGGGCAGGACACTGAAGCTTTCTTT.

The chain uses TRBV4-2 and TRBJ2-7; a weak D match, TRBD1 (5 bases). The CDR3 is made up of 16 amino acids. V was pared by 0 bases and J by 3 bases, with 15 bases between. Germline CDR1 LGHNA, CDR2 YNFKEQ. CDR3 region: CASSQEAGRRYYEQYF. DNA for the CDR3: TGTGCCAGCAGCCAAGAGGCAGGGCGGAGATACTACGAGCAGTACTTC.

The V call is TRBV6-5, the J call TRBJ1-5; D remains unclear. Germline CDR1 reads MNHEY; CDR2 reads SVGAGI. V lost 0 bases and J 0 bases, leaving 6 bases between the germline ends. CDR3 length: 15 residues. The CDR3 nucleotides are TGTGCCAGCAGTTACTCGCGAGTTAGCAATCAGCCCCAGCATTTT. Translating gives CASSYSRVSNQPQHF.

V gene TRBV24-1 combines with J gene TRBJ1-2; no clear D. Germline assignment: CDR1 KGHDR and CDR2 SFDVKD. There are 14 residues in the CDR3. The V end lost 3 bases, the J end lost 0 bases, and 7 bases lay between the germline ends. The CDR3 nucleotides read TGTGCCACCAGTGATCCTAACCCTAACTATGGCTACACCTTC. Translation: CATSDPNPNYGYTF.

The chain recombines TRBV19 with TRBJ1-2; a weak D match, TRBD1 (6 bases). The V gene's germline CDR1 is LNHDA and CDR2 SQIVND (reference sequence). This CDR3 is 14 amino acids long. V lost 0 bases and J lost 4, with 9 bases in between. The CDR3 reads CASSIEYRAYGYTF. The CDR3 coding sequence is TGTGCCAGTAGTATAGAATACAGGGCCTATGGCTACACCTTC.